The rows below give T cell receptor beta chains drawn from one sample of a study of blood T cell repertoires in COVID-19. Libraries were prepared by immunoSEQ multiplex PCR; TCRdb keeps only in-frame clonotypes and omits some of them. This table holds a few hundred thousand clones, approximately 90% found once. The sequenced sample was PBMCs or T cells enriched from blood (not recorded which). These receptors all come from a young man who had recovered from COVID-19. Each CDR3 is given with its conserved first and last residue. The D gene is left open where the match is weak. Clone size is shown for a subset of rows, as once, few, many or a class of expanded clone.

-	TRBV4-1	TRBJ1-1	TRBD1	15	TGCGCCAGCAGCCAAGAGGGGACAGTGAACACTGAAGCTTTCTTT	CASSQEGTVNTEAFF
-	TRBV14	TRBJ2-1	TRBD2	17	TGTGCCAGCAGCCTCACCTCCGGGACTAGCTTTATCCATGAGCAGTTCTTC	CASSLTSGTSFIHEQFF
-	TRBV5-1	TRBJ1-1	TRBD1	14	TGCGCCAGCAGATCACAGGGGGTGGACACTGAAGCTTTCTTT	CASRSQGVDTEAFF
few	TRBV12-5	TRBJ2-2	TRBD1	19	TGTGCTAGTGGTTTCTCTTCAGACTTCACGACAGGGGTCACCGGGGAGCTGTTTTTT	CASGFSSDFTTGVTGELFF
-	TRBV6-5	TRBJ1-1	-	15	TGTGCCAGCAGCCACAGGTACCGGGTGAACACTGAAGCTTTCTTT	CASSHRYRVNTEAFF
-	TRBV7-9	TRBJ2-3	-	16	TGTGCCAGCAGCTTAGCCGGGGAAGGGAGGACAGATACGCAGTATTTT	CASSLAGEGRTDTQYF
once	TRBV29-1	TRBJ1-1	-	14	TGCAGCGTTGATTTGGAGGGCATGAACACTGAAGCTTTCTTT	CSVDLEGMNTEAFF
-	TRBV10-3	TRBJ1-2	TRBD1	16	TGTGCCATCAGTGAGGCCGGGACAGGGGATACCTATGGCTACACCTTC	CAISEAGTGDTYGYTF
-	TRBV10-2	TRBJ1-3	-	16	TGCGCCAGCAGCGATCAGAGGGTAATCTCTGGAAACACCATATATTTT	CASSDQRVISGNTIYF
-	TRBV19	TRBJ1-5	-	14	TGTGCCAGTAGTATTGGGGGCGATTACCAGCCCCAGCATTTT	CASSIGGDYQPQHF
-	TRBV5-4	TRBJ1-1	-	15	TGTGCCAGCAGCTACATGGACAGAATCGACACTGAAGCTTTCTTT	CASSYMDRIDTEAFF
-	TRBV3-1/TRBV3-2	TRBJ2-1	TRBD2	15	TGTGCCAGCAGCCCACTAGCGGGAGGAGACAATGAGCAGTTCTTC	CASSPLAGGDNEQFF
-	TRBV7-2	TRBJ2-1	TRBD1	17	TGTGCCAGCAGCTTAGAAACAGGGGGCTTATCCTACAATGAGCAGTTCTTC	CASSLETGGLSYNEQFF
-	TRBV30	TRBJ1-2	-	14	TGTGCCTGGAGTGTAGACAGAAAGATCTATGGCTACACCTTC	CAWSVDRKIYGYTF
-	TRBV5-6	TRBJ1-1	TRBD1	14	TGTGCCAGCAGCCTGACAGGGAGGAACACTGAAGCTTTCTTT	CASSLTGRNTEAFF
few	TRBV19	TRBJ2-7	TRBD1	14	TGTGCCAGTAGTATAGGGACAGGGTCTGGCGAGCAGTACTTC	CASSIGTGSGEQYF
-	TRBV18	TRBJ1-1	-	15	TGTGCCAGCTCACAAATACAGGGAAAAGGTACTGAAGCTTTCTTT	CASSQIQGKGTEAFF
-	TRBV10-3	TRBJ2-2	TRBD1	16	TGTGCCATCAGTGAGTCTGGGACAGTGAACACCGGGGAGCTGTTTTTT	CAISESGTVNTGELFF
once	TRBV19	TRBJ1-3	-	14	TGTGCCAGTAGCCTTGGGGGGACTGGAAACACCATATATTTT	CASSLGGTGNTIYF
-	TRBV6-6	TRBJ2-7	TRBD2	13	TGTGCCACCATGCGCGGGAGCTCCTACGAGCAGTACTTC	CATMRGSSYEQYF
-	TRBV5-1	TRBJ2-1	TRBD1	14	TGCGCCAGCAGCCCGGGACAGGTATACAATGAGCAGTTCTTC	CASSPGQVYNEQFF
-	TRBV23-1	TRBJ2-7	TRBD2	19	TGCGCCAGCAGTTGGGTCGCGGCTAGCGGGGGTGGGGGAAACTACGAGCAGTACTTC	CASSWVAASGGGGNYEQYF
-	TRBV7-7	TRBJ2-1	TRBD2	15	TGTGCTAGCAGCTTACAACTAGCGGGAGTAGGTGAGCAGTTCTTC	CASSLQLAGVGEQFF
-	TRBV18	TRBJ1-6	-	14	TGTGCCAGCTCACCCAGGGAGGGGAATTCACCCCTCCACTTT	CASSPREGNSPLHF
-	TRBV19	TRBJ2-7	-	14	TGTGCCAGTAGTATTGCGGAGGATATCGCCGAGCAGTACTTC	CASSIAEDIAEQYF
-	TRBV2	TRBJ1-3	-	15	TGTGCCAGCAGTGACTGGTCCCCGGTGGGAAACACCATATATTTT	CASSDWSPVGNTIYF
few	TRBV2	TRBJ2-6	-	16	TGTGCCAGCAGGGGGGACACGAACTCTGGGGCCAACGTCCTGACTTTC	CASRGDTNSGANVLTF
-	TRBV28	TRBJ1-2	TRBD1	14	TGTGCCAGCGCAGGGACAGGGGGCAACTATGGCTACACCTTC	CASAGTGGNYGYTF
-	TRBV18	TRBJ1-1	TRBD1	16	TGTGCCAGCTCACCAGGGACAGGAATTTGGAACACTGAAGCTTTCTTT	CASSPGTGIWNTEAFF
-	TRBV25-1	TRBJ2-3	TRBD2	16	TGTGCCAGCAGTGAACGTTTGACTAGCGGCACAGATACGCAGTATTTT	CASSERLTSGTDTQYF
-	TRBV11-2	TRBJ2-7	-	15	TGTGCCAGCAGCTCTCGCTTGGAGAACCCCTACGAGCAGTACTTC	CASSSRLENPYEQYF
-	TRBV12-5	TRBJ2-7	-	13	TGTGCTAGTGGTTTGGTAGATAGGGGCGAGCAGTACTTC	CASGLVDRGEQYF
-	TRBV7-9	TRBJ1-1	-	17	TGTGCCAGCAGCTTAATTTTCTCACGAGGGAGGGACACTGAAGCTTTCTTT	CASSLIFSRGRDTEAFF
-	TRBV25-1	TRBJ2-7	TRBD1	13	TGTGCCAGCAGTAAACAGGGGGTGAACGAGCAGTACTTC	CASSKQGVNEQYF
-	TRBV12-3/TRBV12-4	TRBJ1-1	-	13	TGTGCCAGCAGTTTGGAAGCGTACACTGAAGCTTTCTTT	CASSLEAYTEAFF
-	TRBV24-1	TRBJ2-2	-	17	TGTGCCACCAGTGATTTCCCCTCGGGTCGTGGGTTTGGGGAGCTGTTTTTT	CATSDFPSGRGFGELFF
-	TRBV2	TRBJ2-3	-	10	TGTGCCAGCCGCAGTGATACGCAGTATTTT	CASRSDTQYF
-	TRBV2	TRBJ2-2	TRBD1	21	TGTGCCAGCAAACCCAGGGTCCCGGGACAGAATCAACTACTGAACACCGGGGAGCTGTTTTTT	CASKPRVPGQNQLLNTGELFF
-	TRBV29-1	TRBJ1-3	TRBD1	13	TGCAGCGTAAGACAGGGGGCCGGAAACACCATATATTTT	CSVRQGAGNTIYF
-	TRBV5-1	TRBJ2-3	-	13	TGCGCCAGCAGCGTTGCGGGCACAGATACGCAGTATTTT	CASSVAGTDTQYF
-	TRBV30	TRBJ2-7	-	16	TGTGCCTGGAGTCGCCCCGTCTTGCGGGCCGGGTACGAGCAGTACTTC	CAWSRPVLRAGYEQYF
-	TRBV7-9	TRBJ1-5	TRBD1	14	TGTGCCAGCAGCTCCGACAGGGGTCTACAGCCCCAGCATTTT	CASSSDRGLQPQHF
-	TRBV4-2	TRBJ2-2	TRBD2	18	TGTGCCAGCAGCAGGGACTATTTCCTCGCCTCGAACACCGGGGAGCTGTTTTTT	CASSRDYFLASNTGELFF
-	TRBV28	TRBJ2-7	-	14	TGTGCCAGCAGCCTCGACAGTGGCTCCTACGAGCAGTACTTC	CASSLDSGSYEQYF
-	TRBV28	TRBJ1-6	-	14	TGTGCCAGCAGTTTATGGTCCAGGGCTTCACCCCTCCACTTT	CASSLWSRASPLHF
once	TRBV10-3	TRBJ2-1	-	15	TGTGCCATCAGTGAAGACACCAGCTCCTACAATGAGCAGTTCTTC	CAISEDTSSYNEQFF
-	TRBV11-2	TRBJ2-7	-	14	TGTGCCAGCAGCTTTGCGGATACTTCCTACGAGCAGTACTTC	CASSFADTSYEQYF
-	TRBV9	TRBJ1-4	-	15	TGTGCCAGCAGCACTAGTGGACAGATCAATGAAAAACTGTTTTTT	CASSTSGQINEKLFF
-	TRBV7-2	TRBJ1-3	-	15	TGTGCCAGCAGCCGGGGGGGAATTCCTGGAAACACCATATATTTT	CASSRGGIPGNTIYF